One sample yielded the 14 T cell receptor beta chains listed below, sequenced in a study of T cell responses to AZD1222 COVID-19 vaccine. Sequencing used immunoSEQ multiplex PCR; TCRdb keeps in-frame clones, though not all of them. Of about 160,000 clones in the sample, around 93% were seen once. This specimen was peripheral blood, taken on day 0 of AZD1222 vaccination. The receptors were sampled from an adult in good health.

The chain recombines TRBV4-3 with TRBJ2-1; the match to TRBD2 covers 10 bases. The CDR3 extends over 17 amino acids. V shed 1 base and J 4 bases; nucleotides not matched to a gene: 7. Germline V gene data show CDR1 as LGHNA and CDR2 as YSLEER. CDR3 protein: CASSQGGRTSGYNEQFF. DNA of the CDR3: TGCGCCAGCAGCCAAGGGGGACGGACTAGCGGATACAATGAGCAGTTCTTC.

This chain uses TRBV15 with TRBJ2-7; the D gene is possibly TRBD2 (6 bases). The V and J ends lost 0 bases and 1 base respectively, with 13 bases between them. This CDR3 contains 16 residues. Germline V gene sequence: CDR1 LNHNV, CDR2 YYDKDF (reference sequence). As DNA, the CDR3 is TGTGCCACCAGCAGAGACCTCTTCGGGAGTTCCTACGAGCAGTACTTC. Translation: CATSRDLFGSSYEQYF.

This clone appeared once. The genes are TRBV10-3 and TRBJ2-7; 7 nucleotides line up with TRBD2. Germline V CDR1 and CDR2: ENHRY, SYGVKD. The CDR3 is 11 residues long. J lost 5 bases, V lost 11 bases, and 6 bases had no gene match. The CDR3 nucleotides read TGTGCCCAAAAGGGGAGGGACGAGCAGTACTTC. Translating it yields CAQKGRDEQYF.

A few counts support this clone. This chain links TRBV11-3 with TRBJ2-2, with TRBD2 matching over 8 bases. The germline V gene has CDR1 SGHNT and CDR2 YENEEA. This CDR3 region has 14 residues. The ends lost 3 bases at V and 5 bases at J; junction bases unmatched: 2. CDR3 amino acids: CASSLASGTGELFF. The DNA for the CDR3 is TGTGCCAGCAGCTTGGCTAGCGGGACCGGGGAGCTGTTTTTT.

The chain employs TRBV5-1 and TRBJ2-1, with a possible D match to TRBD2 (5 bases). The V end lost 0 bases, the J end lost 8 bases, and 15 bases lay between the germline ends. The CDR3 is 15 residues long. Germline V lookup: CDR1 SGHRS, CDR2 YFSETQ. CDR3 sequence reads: CASSLAGGPWDEQFF. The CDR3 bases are TGCGCCAGCAGCTTGGCTGGAGGCCCCTGGGATGAGCAGTTCTTC.

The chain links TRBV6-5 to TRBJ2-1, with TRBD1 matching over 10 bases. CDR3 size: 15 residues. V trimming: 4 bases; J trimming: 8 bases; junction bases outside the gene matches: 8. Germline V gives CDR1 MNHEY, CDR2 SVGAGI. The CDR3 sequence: CASSSGTGVYDEQFF. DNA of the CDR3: TGTGCCAGCAGTTCCGGGACAGGGGTTTACGATGAGCAGTTCTTC.

CDR3 DNA: TGTGCCAGCAGTTACGGAGCAGGGGGCTCGTACGAGCAGTACTTC. It yields the protein CASSYGAGGSYEQYF. The chain joins TRBV27 to TRBJ2-7, with 8 bases that match TRBD1. CDR1 is MNHEY, CDR2 SMNVEV, per germline (reference sequence). There are 15 residues in the CDR3. V trimming: 4 bases; J trimming: 4 bases; junction bases outside the gene matches: 9.

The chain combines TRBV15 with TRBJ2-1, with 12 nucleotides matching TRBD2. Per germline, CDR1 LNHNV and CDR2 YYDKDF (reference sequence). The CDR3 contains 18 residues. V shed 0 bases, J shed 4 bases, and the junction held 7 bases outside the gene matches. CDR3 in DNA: TGTGCCACCAGCAGAGACCCCCCTAGCGGGAGGGGATACAATGAGCAGTTCTTC. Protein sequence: CATSRDPPSGRGYNEQFF.

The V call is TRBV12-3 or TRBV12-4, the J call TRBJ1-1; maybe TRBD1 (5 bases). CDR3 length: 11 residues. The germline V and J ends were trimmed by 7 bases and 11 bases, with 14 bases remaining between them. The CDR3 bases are TGTGCCAGCATCCTAGCAGGGTCGGCTTTCTTT. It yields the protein CASILAGSAFF.

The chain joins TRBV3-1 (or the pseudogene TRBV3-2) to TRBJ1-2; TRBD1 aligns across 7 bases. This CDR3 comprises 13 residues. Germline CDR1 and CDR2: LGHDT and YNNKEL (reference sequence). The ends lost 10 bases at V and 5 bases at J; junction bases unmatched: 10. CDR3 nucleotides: TGTGCCACCGGGGGACAGCCCTGGTATGGCTACACCTTC. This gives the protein CATGGQPWYGYTF.

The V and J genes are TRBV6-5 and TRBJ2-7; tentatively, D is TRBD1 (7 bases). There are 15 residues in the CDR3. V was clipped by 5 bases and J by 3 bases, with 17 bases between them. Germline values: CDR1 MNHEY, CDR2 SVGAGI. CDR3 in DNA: TGTGCCAGCAGTCGACTTGACAGGGACTTCTACGAGCAGTACTTC. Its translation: CASSRLDRDFYEQYF.

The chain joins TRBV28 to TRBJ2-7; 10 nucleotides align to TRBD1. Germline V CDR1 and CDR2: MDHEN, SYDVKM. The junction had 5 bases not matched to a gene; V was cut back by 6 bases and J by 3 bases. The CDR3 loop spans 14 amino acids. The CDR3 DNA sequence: TGTGCCAGCAGCCTCCGGGACAGGGGCTACGAGCAGTACTTC. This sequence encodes CASSLRDRGYEQYF.

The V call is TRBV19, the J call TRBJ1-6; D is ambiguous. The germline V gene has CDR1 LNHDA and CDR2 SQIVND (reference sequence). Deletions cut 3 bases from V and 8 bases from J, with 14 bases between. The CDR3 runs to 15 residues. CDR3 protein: CASSIFGQRDSPLHF. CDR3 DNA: TGTGCCAGTAGTATCTTTGGCCAGCGGGATTCACCCCTCCACTTT.

The CDR3 spells CASTRLAGGRETQYF. The CDR3 DNA follows: TGTGCCAGCACCCGACTAGCGGGAGGGAGGGAGACCCAGTACTTC. The V and J genes are TRBV27 and TRBJ2-5, with 14 bases aligning to TRBD2. The J segment lost 5 bases and the V segment lost 7 bases, leaving 6 bases of the junction unmatched. CDR3 length equals 15 residues. The germline V gene encodes CDR1 MNHEY and CDR2 SMNVEV (reference sequence).